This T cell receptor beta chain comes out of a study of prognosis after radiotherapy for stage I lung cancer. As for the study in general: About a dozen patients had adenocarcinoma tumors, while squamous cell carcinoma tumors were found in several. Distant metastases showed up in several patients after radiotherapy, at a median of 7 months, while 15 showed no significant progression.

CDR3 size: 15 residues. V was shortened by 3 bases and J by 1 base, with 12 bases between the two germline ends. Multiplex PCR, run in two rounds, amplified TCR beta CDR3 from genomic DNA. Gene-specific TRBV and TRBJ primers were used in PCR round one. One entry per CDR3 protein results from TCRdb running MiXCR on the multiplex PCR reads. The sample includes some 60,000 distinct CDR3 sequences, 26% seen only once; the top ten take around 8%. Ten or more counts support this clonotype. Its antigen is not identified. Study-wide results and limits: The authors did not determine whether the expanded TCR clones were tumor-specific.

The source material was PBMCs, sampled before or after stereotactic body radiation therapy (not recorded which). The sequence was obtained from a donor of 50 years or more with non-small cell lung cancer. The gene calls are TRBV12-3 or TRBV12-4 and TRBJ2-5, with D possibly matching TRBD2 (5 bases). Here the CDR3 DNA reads TGTGCCAGCAGTTTTACCTATGGGAGCCAAGAGACCCAGTACTTC. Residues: CASSFTYGSQETQYF.